The 28 T cell receptor beta chains listed next were all sequenced from one sample in a study of T cells in Graves' hyperthyroidism and ophthalmopathy. Amplification yielded TCR beta CDR3 regions, with RNA transcripts as the source. With the HTBI primer set, the TCR CDR3 went through a first round of RT-PCR. Using its own MiXCR run on the multiplex PCR reads, TCRdb lists one record per CDR3 protein. This sample has some 420,000 distinct CDR3 sequences, with approximately 13% found just once. Input material: blood. All receptors come from a woman under 30 with Graves' hyperthyroidism.

This clonotype has at least ten counts. The chain uses TRBV13 and TRBJ1-2, with 8 bases identical to TRBD1. Per germline, CDR1 PRHDT and CDR2 FYEKMQ (reference sequence). CDR3 length: 14 residues. The V gene end was trimmed by 4 bases and the J gene end by 4 bases; junction bases not matched to a gene: 5. The CDR3 sequence: CASSSWDRSYGYTF. CDR3 DNA sequence: TGTGCCAGCAGCTCCTGGGACAGGAGCTATGGCTACACCTTC.

This clonotype was picked up a small number of times. The chain couples TRBV6-1 to TRBJ1-5, with D maybe TRBD1 (6 bases). Germline V CDR1 and CDR2: MNHNS, SASEGT. The length of the CDR3 is 15 residues. The ends were cut back, 6 bases at V and 6 bases at J, with 18 bases in the middle. For the CDR3, the DNA is TGTGCCAGCAGGGTAGGGGGTGCCCCCACTCAGCCCCAGCATTTT. It translates to CASRVGGAPTQPQHF.

This clonotype was recorded at least ten times. V and J are TRBV12-3 or TRBV12-4 and TRBJ2-5; the D is unclear. Trimming removed 5 bases from V and 5 bases from J, with 15 bases in between. The CDR3 extends over 14 amino acids. The CDR3 bases are TGTGCCAGCAGTCACGAGGCGCCTGGGGAGACCCAGTACTTC. Translation gives CASSHEAPGETQYF.

Many counts were recorded for this clonotype. The V gene is TRBV12-3 or TRBV12-4, the J gene TRBJ1-2, with D maybe TRBD1 (6 bases). Deletions cut 1 base from V and 2 bases from J, with 20 bases between. CDR3 length equals 18 residues. The DNA of the CDR3 is TGTGCCAGCAGTTTAGGGGGGGGCCGACCTCTGGGCAACTATGGCTACACCTTC. This gives the protein CASSLGGGRPLGNYGYTF.

Ten or more counts support this clonotype. V is TRBV6-1 and J is TRBJ2-7; TRBD2 might be the D (6 bases). The CDR3 spans 14 residues. In germline, CDR1 is MNHNS, CDR2 SASEGT. V lost 8 bases and J lost 3, with 17 bases in between. The DNA for the CDR3 is TGTGCCAGCGTGGGCCCGGGACTCCTCTACGAGCAGTACTTC. Translating gives CASVGPGLLYEQYF.

This clonotype was observed at least ten times. The chain has TRBV28 and TRBJ1-5, with TRBD1 identical over 7 bases. This CDR3 region has 13 residues. Germline V gene sequence: CDR1 MDHEN, CDR2 SYDVKM. V shed 7 bases and J 4 bases; nucleotides not matched to a gene: 4. The CDR3 spells CASIRQGNQPQHF. The CDR3 bases are TGTGCCAGCATCAGACAGGGAAATCAGCCCCAGCATTTT.

This clonotype was found many times. The J gene is TRBJ1-1, the V gene TRBV20-1; the D gene is possibly TRBD1 (5 bases). Trimming left V 6 bases short and J 4 bases short, with 18 bases between. This CDR3 is 14 amino acids long. Germline V gene lookup returns CDR1 DFQATT and CDR2 SNEGSKA (reference sequence). The CDR3 DNA follows: TGCAGTGCGGAACCCCCTGTCAGGGCCACTGAAGCTTTCTTT. It specifies CSAEPPVRATEAFF.

This clonotype was picked up a small number of times. This sequence joins TRBV19 and TRBJ2-1; TRBD2 is a possible D gene (5 bases). Trimming removed 5 bases from V and 3 bases from J, with 11 bases in between. This CDR3 spans 14 amino acids. The germline V gene encodes CDR1 LNHDA and CDR2 SQIVND (reference sequence). CDR3 residues: CASSLLGVYNEQFF. In nucleotides, the CDR3 is TGTGCCAGTAGTCTTCTCGGGGTCTACAATGAGCAGTTCTTC.

This clonotype was seen a handful of times. This rearrangement joins TRBV28 to TRBJ2-6; no definite D call. Germline values: CDR1 MDHEN, CDR2 SYDVKM. The V end lost 2 bases, the J end lost 0 bases, and 8 bases lay between the germline ends. CDR3 length: 16 residues. The CDR3, as DNA: TGTGCCAGCAGTTTAGCGATAGACTCTGGGGCCAACGTCCTGACTTTC. Translated, it gives CASSLAIDSGANVLTF.

This clonotype was seen at least ten times. The V and J genes are TRBV5-1 and TRBJ2-5, with 8 bases identical to TRBD1. Germline CDR1 and CDR2: SGHRS and YFSETQ. CDR3 length: 13 residues. The J segment lost 5 bases and the V segment lost 3 bases, leaving 3 bases of the junction unmatched. The DNA of the CDR3 is TGCGCCAGCAGCTCAAACAGGGGGGAGACCCAGTACTTC. It translates to CASSSNRGETQYF.

V gene TRBV6-5 combines with J gene TRBJ1-2; D remains ambiguous. This CDR3 is 16 amino acids long. The ends were cut back, 2 bases at V and 2 bases at J, with 15 bases in the middle. Germline-derived CDR1 and CDR2 are MNHEY and SVGAGI. The CDR3 loop reads CASSYLTDSPNYGYTF. The DNA of the CDR3 is TGTGCCAGCAGTTACCTCACGGACTCCCCAAACTATGGCTACACCTTC.

This clonotype was counted at least ten times. The chain carries TRBV7-8 and TRBJ1-1; TRBD1 agrees at 12 bases. The germline CDR1 and CDR2 sequences are SGHVS and FQNEAQ. The CDR3 contains 16 residues. The ends lost 5 bases at V and 4 bases at J; junction bases unmatched: 8. The CDR3 spells CASSRGQGAMGTEAFF. In nucleotides, the CDR3 is TGTGCCAGCAGCAGGGGACAGGGGGCGATGGGCACTGAAGCTTTCTTT.

The sample holds many counts of this clonotype. This chain connects TRBV20-1 to TRBJ2-1; D is perhaps TRBD2 (6 bases). Per the germline V gene, CDR1 is DFQATT and CDR2 is SNEGSKA (reference sequence). Deletions cut 0 bases from V and 14 bases from J, with 20 bases between. The CDR3 runs to 14 residues. In nucleotides, the CDR3 is TGCAGTGCTAGAGAAGATAGCGGAGTCCCCTGGGAGTTCTTC. Translating gives CSAREDSGVPWEFF.

At least ten counts were recorded for this clonotype. The chain carries TRBV28 and TRBJ2-7, with a tentative D call TRBD1 (6 bases). The V gene lost 5 bases and the J gene lost 1 base, with 9 bases spanning the gap. Per germline, CDR1 MDHEN and CDR2 SYDVKM. The CDR3 covers 13 residues. In DNA, the CDR3 is TGTGCCAGCAGTCCAGGACAGTCCTACGAGCAGTACTTC. Its translation is CASSPGQSYEQYF.

In this sample, this clonotype turned up many times. The V gene is TRBV11-2, the J gene TRBJ2-5; perhaps TRBD1 as D (6 bases). The CDR3 totals 17 residues. The germline gives CDR1 SGHAT, CDR2 FQNNGV. Trimming cost V 2 bases and J 0 bases, with 16 bases left between them. The CDR3 DNA reads TGTGCCAGCAGCTTAACCGGACAGCTCCCGAACCAAGAGACCCAGTACTTC. As protein: CASSLTGQLPNQETQYF.

The chain links TRBV6-2 or TRBV6-3 to TRBJ2-1; 9 bases agree with TRBD2. V shed 5 bases, J shed 4 bases, and the junction held 9 bases outside the gene matches. CDR3 length: 16 amino acids. Germline-derived CDR1 and CDR2 are MNHEY and SVGEGT. CDR3 region: CASSGVAGEGYNEQFF. As DNA, the CDR3 is TGTGCCAGCAGTGGGGTAGCGGGAGAGGGTTACAATGAGCAGTTCTTC.

The chain is built from TRBV9 and TRBJ2-7; 7 bases are shared with TRBD2. V gave up 4 bases and J gave up 7 bases; unmatched junction bases: 11. This CDR3 is 14 amino acids long. Germline assignment: CDR1 SGDLS and CDR2 YYNGEE. DNA for the CDR3: TGTGCCAGCAGCCCCAGCGGGAATGCGGGAGAGCAGTACTTC. This encodes CASSPSGNAGEQYF.

This clonotype was picked up a small number of times. This chain uses TRBV29-1 with TRBJ2-5; 9 bases are a match to TRBD1. The CDR3 has 15 residues. In germline, CDR1 is SQVTM, CDR2 ANQGSEA. Losses at the gene ends were 3 bases for V and 1 base for J; bases not matched to a gene: 6. As DNA, the CDR3 is TGCAGCGTTGAGGGGGCGACAGGGGGCCAAGAGACCCAGTACTTC. Translated, it gives CSVEGATGGQETQYF.

This clonotype was detected ten times or more. The V and J genes are TRBV9 and TRBJ2-1; TRBD2 aligns across 12 bases. Trimming at V came to 3 bases and at J to 0 bases, leaving 4 bases not matched to a gene. This CDR3 has 17 residues. Germline lookup yields CDR1 SGDLS and CDR2 YYNGEE. The CDR3 nucleotides are TGTGCCAGCAGCGCGGGACTAGCGGGCTACTCCTACAATGAGCAGTTCTTC. This gives the protein CASSAGLAGYSYNEQFF.

This clonotype was observed at least ten times. This rearrangement joins TRBV28 to TRBJ2-1; 8 bases map to TRBD2. V shed 6 bases and J 6 bases; nucleotides not matched to a gene: 1. The CDR3 is 12 residues long. From germline, CDR1 is MDHEN and CDR2 SYDVKM. This CDR3 is CASRTSVNEQFF. As DNA, the CDR3 is TGTGCCAGCAGGACTAGCGTCAATGAGCAGTTCTTC.

This clonotype was counted many times. The chain uses TRBV28 and TRBJ1-5; weak D call: TRBD1 (5 bases). V shed 6 bases and J shed 5 bases, with 14 bases lying between them. CDR1 is MDHEN, CDR2 SYDVKM, per germline. The CDR3 sequence is 14 residues long. This CDR3 reads CASSLRDGDQPQHF. CDR3 DNA: TGTGCCAGCAGCCTCCGGGACGGGGATCAGCCCCAGCATTTT. The full variable domain, with the rest looked up from reference TRBV28 and TRBJ1-5, is DVKVTQSSRYLVKRTGEKVFLECVQDMDHENMFWYRQDPGLGLRLIYFSYDVKMKEKGDIPEGYSVSREKKERFSLILESASTNQTSMYLCASSLRDGDQPQHFGDGTRLSIL.

On this clonotype itself: One end of the junction varies from germline; a read error may be responsible. This chain connects TRBV28 to TRBJ1-1, with D hard to call. Germline V gives CDR1 MDHEN, CDR2 SYDVKM. The CDR3 runs 15 residues. The CDR3, as DNA: TGTGCCAACAGTTTACCGACGGGCCTGAACACTGAAGCTTTCTTT. This encodes CANSLPTGLNTEAFF. Looking up the rest from reference TRBV28 and TRBJ1-1 gives the full variable domain: DVKVTQSSRYLVKRTGEKVFLECVQDMDHENMFWYRQDPGLGLRLIYFSYDVKMKEKGDIPEGYSVSREKKERFSLILESASTNQTSMYLCANSLPTGLNTEAFFGQGTRLTVV.

The chain couples TRBV3-1 to TRBJ2-1; D remains ambiguous. The CDR3 totals 14 residues. Trimming cost V 4 bases and J 5 bases, with 12 bases left between them. Germline CDR1 is LGHDT and CDR2 is YNNKEL (reference sequence). CDR3 region: CASSPRTWDNEQFF. The CDR3 nucleotides are TGTGCCAGCAGCCCTCGCACTTGGGACAATGAGCAGTTCTTC.

The chain links TRBV7-9 to TRBJ1-1, with D uncertain. This CDR3 spans 14 amino acids. V dropped 3 bases and J dropped 1 base, with 9 bases sitting between them. The germline gives CDR1 SEHNR, CDR2 FQNEAQ (reference sequence). CDR3 nucleotide sequence: TGTGCCAGCAGCTTCGGATCTTGGAACACTGAAGCTTTCTTT. Amino acid sequence: CASSFGSWNTEAFF.

The chain carries TRBV20-1 and TRBJ1-2; D is ambiguous. Germline assignment: CDR1 DFQATT and CDR2 SNEGSKA (reference sequence). Trimming stripped 5 bases from V and 5 bases from J, with 18 bases between. This CDR3 has 14 amino acids. The CDR3 DNA is TGCAGTGCTGAGACGGAGAGACCGAATTATGGCTACACCTTC. Protein sequence: CSAETERPNYGYTF.

This clonotype was observed at least ten times. The chain joins TRBV30 to TRBJ2-5; D is possibly TRBD1 (5 bases). Germline lookup yields CDR1 GTSNPN and CDR2 SVGIG (reference sequence). The CDR3 totals 14 residues. Trimming cost V 2 bases and J 5 bases, with 15 bases left between them. The CDR3 DNA sequence: TGTGCCTGGAGTATGATGGGGCTTAGTGAGACCCAGTACTTC. This codes for CAWSMMGLSETQYF.

As for this clonotype: This may come from a read error, since a much larger clone is one base off. Written as DNA, the CDR3 is TGTGCCAGCAGTTCGTACAGGAACACTGAAGCTTCCTTT. It yields the protein CASSSYRNTEASF. This sequence joins TRBV6-5 and TRBJ1-1; tentative D call: TRBD1 (5 bases). The length of the CDR3 is 13 residues. Germline CDR1 is MNHEY and CDR2 is SVGAGI.

The chain employs TRBV2 and TRBJ2-1; 16 nucleotides agree with TRBD2. Germline values: CDR1 SNHLY, CDR2 FYNNEI. Unmatched junction bases numbered 20, after V lost 10 bases and J lost 2 bases. This CDR3 contains 21 residues. The CDR3 sequence: CATRVSSEGLAGGPPYNEQFF. CDR3 nucleotide sequence: TGTGCCACACGAGTCAGTTCCGAGGGACTAGCGGGAGGGCCGCCCTACAATGAGCAGTTCTTC.